Listed below are T cell receptor beta chains from one sample, sequenced in a study of cytomegalovirus exposure and HLA in healthy donors. Measured with immunoSEQ multiplex PCR; TCRdb has only the in-frame clones, and not every one. The table has about 170,000 clones, roughly 70% seen once; the top ten hold 1.5%. Sample: PBMCs. The receptors were sampled from a girl aged 5-17 years in good health and CMV-seronegative. CDR3s include the opening cysteine and the closing phenylalanine or tryptophan. The size of a clone is reported for some rows only, either as once, few or many, or as a class for expanded clones.

cdr3_length	clone_size	v_call	j_call	cdr3_aa
14	few	TRBV6-5	TRBJ1-1	CASSLQGRNTEAFF
14	-	TRBV7-9	TRBJ2-5	CASSFGQGQETQYF
18	-	TRBV25-1	TRBJ2-7	CASSSLAPGTGSLYEQYF
16	once	TRBV5-1	TRBJ2-1	CASSLAPGQGFNEQFF
14	once	TRBV5-6	TRBJ2-7	CASSSRTGTYEQYF
16	few	TRBV18	TRBJ1-1	CASSLGQVNRYTEAFF
17	few	TRBV6-4	TRBJ2-3	CASSTSTSGGPTDTQYF
15	once	TRBV6-1	TRBJ2-7	CASTQGAGTRDEQYF
16	-	TRBV9	TRBJ1-2	CASSVDGGGVGYGYTF
12	-	TRBV7-9	TRBJ1-1	CASSLTGAEAFF
15	-	TRBV5-1	TRBJ2-2	CASSHGTGGTGELFF
14	-	TRBV10-3	TRBJ1-2	CAISVEGVDYGYTF
14	-	TRBV6-5	TRBJ1-1	CASSEVDRNTEAFF
13	-	TRBV11-2	TRBJ2-7	CASSALSGTEQYF
13	once	TRBV2	TRBJ2-2	CARAGEDTGELFF